The source of this T cell receptor beta chain is a study of molecular identifiers for immune sequencing clone quantification. A word on this clonotype: A much larger clonotype is one base distant, so this may be a read error.

From germline, CDR1 is SGHDT and CDR2 YYEEEE. V gave up 0 bases and J gave up 4 bases, with 13 bases separating them. This CDR3 contains 15 residues. TCRdb re-analysed the PCR reads in MiXCR, keeping a single row per CDR3 protein. Of about 35,000 distinct CDR3 sequences in the sample, roughly 19% are singletons; the top ten hold about 1.2%. The receptor's source is a human donor in good health. Some libraries in this study had Jurkat cell RNA spiked in. Sequencing was carried out using naive CD8+ T cells from blood, with Jurkat cell RNA spiked in. Specified subset: FACS-sorted CD8+CD4-CCR7+CD45RA+ naive T cells. The chain uses TRBV5-6 and TRBJ1-2; no firm D call. The CDR3 nucleotides read TGTGCCAGCAGCTTGGGGCAGAAAGTACTCTATGGCTACACCTTC. As protein: CASSLGQKVLYGYTF.